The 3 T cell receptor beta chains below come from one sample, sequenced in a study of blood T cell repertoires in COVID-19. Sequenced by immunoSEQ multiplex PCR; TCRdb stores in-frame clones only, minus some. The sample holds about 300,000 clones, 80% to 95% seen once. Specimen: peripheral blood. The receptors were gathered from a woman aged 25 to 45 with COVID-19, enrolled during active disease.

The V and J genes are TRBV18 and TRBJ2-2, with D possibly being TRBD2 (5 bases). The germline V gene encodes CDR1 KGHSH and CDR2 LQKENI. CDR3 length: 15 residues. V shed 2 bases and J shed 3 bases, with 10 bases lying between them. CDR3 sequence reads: CASSPLKADTGELFF. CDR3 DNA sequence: TGTGCCAGCTCACCATTAAAAGCGGACACCGGGGAGCTGTTTTTT.

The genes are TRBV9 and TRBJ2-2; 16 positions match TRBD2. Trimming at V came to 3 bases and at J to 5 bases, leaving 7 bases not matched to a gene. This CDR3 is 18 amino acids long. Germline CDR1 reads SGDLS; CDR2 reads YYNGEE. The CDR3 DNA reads TGTGCCAGCAGCGCCGGGACTAGCGGGAGGGCGAGAACCGGGGAGCTGTTTTTT. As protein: CASSAGTSGRARTGELFF.

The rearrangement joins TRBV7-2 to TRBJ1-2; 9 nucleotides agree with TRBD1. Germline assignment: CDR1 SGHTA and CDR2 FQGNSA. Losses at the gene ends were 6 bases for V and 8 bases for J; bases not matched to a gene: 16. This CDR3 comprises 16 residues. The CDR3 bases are TGTGCCAGCAGTTATTTTCGGGGACAGGGTTCACGGGGCTACACCTTC. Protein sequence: CASSYFRGQGSRGYTF.